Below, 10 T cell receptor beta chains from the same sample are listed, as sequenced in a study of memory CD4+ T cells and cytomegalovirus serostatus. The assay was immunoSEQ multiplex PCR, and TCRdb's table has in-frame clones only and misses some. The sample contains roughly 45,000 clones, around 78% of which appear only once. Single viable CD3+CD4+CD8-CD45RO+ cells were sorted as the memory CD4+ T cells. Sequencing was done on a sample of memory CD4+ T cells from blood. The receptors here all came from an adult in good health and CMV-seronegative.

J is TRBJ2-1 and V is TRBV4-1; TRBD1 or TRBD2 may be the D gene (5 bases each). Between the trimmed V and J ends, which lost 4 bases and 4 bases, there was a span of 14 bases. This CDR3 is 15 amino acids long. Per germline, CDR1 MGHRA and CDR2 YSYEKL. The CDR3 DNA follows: TGCGCCAGCAGCCTCCTCGGGACGAGATACAATGAGCAGTTCTTC. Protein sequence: CASSLLGTRYNEQFF.

CDR3 DNA: TGTGCCAGTAGTAACCCACAGGGGGCGCGTGGCTACACCTTC. Its protein product is CASSNPQGARGYTF. The chain uses TRBV19 and TRBJ1-2; 9 positions agree with TRBD1. J gave up 7 bases and V 4 bases, and 7 bases lay outside the gene matches. Germline CDR1 is LNHDA and CDR2 is SQIVND (reference sequence). CDR3 length: 14 residues.

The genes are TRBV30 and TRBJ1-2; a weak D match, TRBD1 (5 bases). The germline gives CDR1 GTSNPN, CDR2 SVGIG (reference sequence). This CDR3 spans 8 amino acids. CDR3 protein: CATGGYTF. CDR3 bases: TGTGCTACAGGTGGCTACACCTTC.

The CDR3 reads CASNRGATDTQYF. The CDR3, as DNA: TGTGCCAGCAACCGAGGTGCCACAGATACGCAGTATTTT. The chain combines TRBV7-9 with TRBJ2-3; no clear D. The length of the CDR3 is 13 residues. Germline assignment: CDR1 SEHNR and CDR2 FQNEAQ (reference sequence). The ends were cut back, 7 bases at V and 2 bases at J, with 10 bases in the middle.

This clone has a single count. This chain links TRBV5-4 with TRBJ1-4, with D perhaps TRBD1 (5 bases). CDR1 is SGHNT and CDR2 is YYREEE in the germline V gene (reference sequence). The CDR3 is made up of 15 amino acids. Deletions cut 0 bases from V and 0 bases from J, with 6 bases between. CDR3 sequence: CASSLVGATNEKLFF. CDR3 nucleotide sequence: TGTGCCAGCAGCTTGGTGGGGGCAACTAATGAAAAACTGTTTTTT. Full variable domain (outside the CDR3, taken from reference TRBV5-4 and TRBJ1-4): ETGVTQSPTHLIKTRGQQVTLRCSSQSGHNTVSWYQQALGQGPQFIFQYYREEENGRGNFPPRFSGLQFPNYSSELNVNALELDDSALYLCASSLVGATNEKLFFGSGTQLSVL.

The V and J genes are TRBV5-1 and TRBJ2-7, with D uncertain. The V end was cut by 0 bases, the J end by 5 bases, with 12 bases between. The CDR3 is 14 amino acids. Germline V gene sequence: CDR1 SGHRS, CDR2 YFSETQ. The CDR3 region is CASSLAASWDEQYF. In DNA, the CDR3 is TGCGCCAGCAGCTTGGCGGCTAGTTGGGACGAGCAGTACTTC.

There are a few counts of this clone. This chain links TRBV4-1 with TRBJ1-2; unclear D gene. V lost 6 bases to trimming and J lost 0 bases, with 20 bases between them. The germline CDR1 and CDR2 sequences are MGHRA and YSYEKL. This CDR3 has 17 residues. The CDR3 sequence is CASRSFRAGLSNYGYTF. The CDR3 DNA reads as TGCGCCAGCAGGTCCTTTCGGGCAGGCCTATCTAACTATGGCTACACCTTC.

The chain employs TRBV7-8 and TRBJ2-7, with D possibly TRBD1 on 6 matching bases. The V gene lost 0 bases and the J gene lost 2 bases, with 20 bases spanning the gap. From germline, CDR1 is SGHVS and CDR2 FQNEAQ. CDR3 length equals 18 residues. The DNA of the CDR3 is TGTGCCAGCAGCTTAGCGCGGAGACAGGTAGAAGGTACCTACGAGCAGTACTTC. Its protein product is CASSLARRQVEGTYEQYF.

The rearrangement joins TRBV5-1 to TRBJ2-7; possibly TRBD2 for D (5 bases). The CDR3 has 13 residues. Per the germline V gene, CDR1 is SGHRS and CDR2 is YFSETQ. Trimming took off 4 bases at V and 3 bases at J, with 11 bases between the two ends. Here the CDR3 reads CASSVVGGYEQYF. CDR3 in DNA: TGCGCCAGCAGCGTGGTAGGAGGCTACGAGCAGTACTTC. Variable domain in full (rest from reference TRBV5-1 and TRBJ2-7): KAGVTQTPRYLIKTRGQQVTLSCSPISGHRSVSWYQQTPGQGLQFLFEYFSETQRNKGNFPGRFSGRQFSNSRSEMNVSTLELGDSALYLCASSVVGGYEQYFGPGTRLTVT.

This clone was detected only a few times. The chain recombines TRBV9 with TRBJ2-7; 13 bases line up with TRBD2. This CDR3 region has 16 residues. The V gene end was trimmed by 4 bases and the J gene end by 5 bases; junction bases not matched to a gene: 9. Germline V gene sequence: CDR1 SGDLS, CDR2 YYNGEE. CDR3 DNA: TGTGCCAGCAGCCCCTCCGGGACTAGCGGGATGAACGAGCAGTACTTC. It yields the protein CASSPSGTSGMNEQYF.